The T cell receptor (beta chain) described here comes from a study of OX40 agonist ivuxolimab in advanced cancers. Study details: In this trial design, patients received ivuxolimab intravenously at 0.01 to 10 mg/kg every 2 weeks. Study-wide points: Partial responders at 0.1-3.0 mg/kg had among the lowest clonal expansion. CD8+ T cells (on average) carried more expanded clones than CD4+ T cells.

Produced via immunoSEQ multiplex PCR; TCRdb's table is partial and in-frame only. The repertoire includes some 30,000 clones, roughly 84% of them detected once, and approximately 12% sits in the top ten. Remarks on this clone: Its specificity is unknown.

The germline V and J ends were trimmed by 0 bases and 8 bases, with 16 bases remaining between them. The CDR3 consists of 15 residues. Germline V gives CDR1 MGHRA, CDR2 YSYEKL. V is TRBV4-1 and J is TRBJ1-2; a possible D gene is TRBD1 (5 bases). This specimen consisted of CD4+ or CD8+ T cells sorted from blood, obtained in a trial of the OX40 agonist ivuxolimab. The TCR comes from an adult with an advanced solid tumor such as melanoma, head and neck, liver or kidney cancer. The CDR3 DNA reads TGCGCCAGCAGCCAAGATATGGGGGTGTCAGAAGGCTACACCTTC. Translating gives CASSQDMGVSEGYTF.